The 32 T cell receptor beta chains below come from one sample, sequenced in a study of cytomegalovirus exposure and HLA in healthy donors. Primers: 60 Vbeta forward and 13 Jbeta reverse. The assay was immunoSEQ multiplex PCR, and TCRdb's table has in-frame clones only and misses some. The data hold about 150,000 clones, with about 60% observed a single time. Sequencing was done on a sample of PBMCs. The source of these receptors is a woman in her sixties or seventies in good health and CMV-seropositive.

The J gene is TRBJ2-2, the V gene TRBV4-3; a possible D gene is TRBD2 (6 bases). Trimming stripped 1 base from V and 3 bases from J, with 15 bases between. Germline CDR1 and CDR2: LGHNA and YSLEER. This CDR3 is 17 amino acids long. The CDR3 is CASSQGVSDYYTGELFF. CDR3 in DNA: TGCGCCAGCAGCCAAGGGGTGTCGGACTACTACACCGGGGAGCTGTTTTTT.

This clone was seen more than once but under ten times. The chain has TRBV5-1 and TRBJ2-3; TRBD1 might be the D (6 bases). Germline lookup yields CDR1 SGHRS and CDR2 YFSETQ. Trimming took 3 bases from V and 5 from J, leaving 13 bases between them. This CDR3 is built from 14 residues. CDR3 amino acids: CASSSSGAKDTQYF. The CDR3 DNA sequence: TGCGCCAGCAGCTCATCAGGGGCGAAAGATACGCAGTATTTT.

The chain has TRBV4-1 and TRBJ2-7; D is possibly TRBD2 (5 bases). V shed 3 bases and J shed 1 base, with 7 bases lying between them. This CDR3 comprises 13 residues. Germline CDR1 and CDR2: MGHRA and YSYEKL. The CDR3 spells CASSQGRSYEQYF. The CDR3 region has the DNA TGCGCCAGCAGCCAGGGGAGATCCTACGAGCAGTACTTC.

This clone was counted only a few times. The chain combines TRBV4-2 with TRBJ2-7; D not certain. The germline gives CDR1 LGHNA, CDR2 YNFKEQ. The CDR3 is made up of 14 amino acids. The ends were cut back, 4 bases at V and 2 bases at J, with 12 bases in the middle. The CDR3 sequence is CASSLERFTYEQYF. The CDR3 region has the DNA TGTGCCAGCAGCCTGGAGCGTTTCACCTACGAGCAGTACTTC.

A word on this clone: Other DNA sequences of this sample code for an identical CDR3. The rearrangement links TRBV28 to TRBJ1-5; D is unresolved. The CDR3 runs 12 residues. CDR1 is MDHEN, CDR2 SYDVKM, per germline. V lost 3 bases to trimming and J lost 4 bases, with 4 bases between them. CDR3 coding DNA: TGTGCCAGCAGTTTTCGGAATCAGCCCCAGCATTTT. This translates into CASSFRNQPQHF. Supplemented by reference TRBV28 and TRBJ1-5, the full variable domain reads DVKVTQSSRYLVKRTGEKVFLECVQDMDHENMFWYRQDPGLGLRLIYFSYDVKMKEKGDIPEGYSVSREKKERFSLILESASTNQTSMYLCASSFRNQPQHFGDGTRLSIL.

This clone was counted only a few times. The V and J genes are TRBV30 and TRBJ2-7, with 9 bases aligning to TRBD1. CDR1 and CDR2 (germline): GTSNPN, SVGIG (reference sequence). Germline trimming cut 5 bases from V and 3 bases from J; bases unmatched to any gene: 11. This CDR3 is 15 amino acids long. CDR3 sequence reads: CAWDLPDRGFYEQYF. DNA for the CDR3: TGTGCCTGGGATCTCCCGGACAGGGGCTTCTACGAGCAGTACTTC. Looking up the rest from reference TRBV30 and TRBJ2-7 gives the full variable domain: SQTIHQWPATLVQPVGSPLSLECTVEGTSNPNLYWYRQAAGRGLQLLFYSVGIGQISSEVPQNLSASRPQDRQFILSSKKLLLSDSGFYLCAWDLPDRGFYEQYFGPGTRLTVT.

The V gene is TRBV7-6, the J gene TRBJ1-1; D gene unclear. Trimming took off 2 bases at V and 3 bases at J, with 10 bases between the two ends. The CDR3 totals 14 residues. The V gene's germline CDR1 is SGHVS and CDR2 FNYEAQ. The CDR3 loop reads CASSLKWQDTEAFF. The CDR3, as DNA: TGTGCCAGCAGCTTAAAATGGCAGGACACTGAAGCTTTCTTT.

This chain links TRBV25-1 with TRBJ2-2; D is uncertain. The length of the CDR3 is 16 residues. CDR1 is MGHDK, CDR2 SYGVNS, per germline. With 1 base removed from V and 0 bases from J, the gap between germline ends came to 9 bases. The CDR3 here is CASSESQPANTGELFF. As DNA, the CDR3 is TGTGCCAGCAGTGAATCACAACCCGCGAACACCGGGGAGCTGTTTTTT.

V gene TRBV18 combines with J gene TRBJ2-2, with D possibly being TRBD1 (5 bases). Trimming cost V 6 bases and J 7 bases, with 9 bases left between them. This CDR3 is built from 12 residues. Germline CDR1 is KGHSH and CDR2 is LQKENI. This chain's CDR3 is CASSPDIGELFF. The CDR3 DNA is TGTGCCAGCTCGCCGGACATCGGGGAGCTGTTTTTT.

The chain has TRBV18 and TRBJ1-4; D is possibly TRBD1 (5 bases). Per the germline V gene, CDR1 is KGHSH and CDR2 is LQKENI. V was trimmed by 3 bases and J by 0 bases, leaving 11 bases between them. The CDR3 contains 16 residues. CDR3 in DNA: TGTGCCAGCTCACCGATCGACAGTACAACTAATGAAAAACTGTTTTTT. Protein: CASSPIDSTTNEKLFF.

This clone was detected only a few times. The chain is built from TRBV9 and TRBJ1-2; 11 nucleotides align to TRBD1. This CDR3 has 14 amino acids. Germline-derived CDR1 and CDR2 are SGDLS and YYNGEE. J lost 8 bases, V lost 3 bases, and 6 bases had no gene match. CDR3 sequence reads: CASSATGQGGGYTF. For the CDR3, the DNA is TGTGCCAGCAGCGCCACGGGACAGGGGGGCGGCTACACCTTC.

The chain links TRBV7-2 to TRBJ1-3; a weak D match, TRBD1 (5 bases). Germline CDR1 and CDR2: SGHTA and FQGNSA. The V and J ends lost 2 bases and 4 bases respectively, with 9 bases between them. This CDR3 spans 14 amino acids. The CDR3 region has the DNA TGTGCCAGCAGCTTATCGGGGGGAGGAAACACCATATATTTT. It yields the protein CASSLSGGGNTIYF. Supplemented by reference TRBV7-2 and TRBJ1-3, the full variable domain reads GAGVSQSPSNKVTEKGKDVELRCDPISGHTALYWYRQSLGQGLEFLIYFQGNSAPDKSGLPSDRFSAERTGGSVSTLTIQRTQQEDSAVYLCASSLSGGGNTIYFGEGSWLTVV.

This sequence joins TRBV19 and TRBJ2-5; D is perhaps TRBD2 (6 bases). The DNA end favors TRBJ2-7, so the J call may be wrong. This CDR3 spans 13 amino acids. Germline V gives CDR1 LNHDA, CDR2 SQIVND (reference sequence). The chain's CDR3 is CASSIVEGAEQYF. As DNA, the CDR3 is TGTGCCAGTAGTATAGTGGAGGGTGCCGAGCAGTACTTC.

This clone turned up a few times. The rearrangement joins TRBV5-6 to TRBJ2-1, with D perhaps TRBD2 (5 bases). The germline gives CDR1 SGHDT, CDR2 YYEEEE. The ends were cut back, 1 base at V and 3 bases at J, with 17 bases in the middle. The CDR3 is made up of 17 amino acids. This CDR3 reads CASSLIFGSFNYNEQFF. CDR3 DNA: TGTGCCAGCAGCTTGATTTTTGGGAGCTTTAACTACAATGAGCAGTTCTTC.

V usage is TRBV4-2 and J usage is TRBJ2-7; TRBD2 agrees at 11 bases. Germline loops: CDR1 LGHNA, CDR2 YNFKEQ. V gave up 2 bases and J gave up 4 bases; unmatched junction bases: 4. The CDR3 extends over 15 amino acids. CDR3 nucleotide sequence: TGTGCCAGCAGCCAATTCGGGACTAGCGGATACGAGCAGTACTTC. Its translation is CASSQFGTSGYEQYF.

This sequence joins TRBV7-2 and TRBJ2-5; no clear D. The CDR3 is 15 amino acids. V was pared by 3 bases and J by 1 base, with 12 bases between. Germline assignment: CDR1 SGHTA and CDR2 FQGNSA. As DNA, the CDR3 is TGTGCCAGCAGCTTCCCCCTAGGAAGCCAAGAGACCCAGTACTTC. As protein: CASSFPLGSQETQYF.

The table lists this clone with a few counts. This chain uses TRBV14 with TRBJ2-5; D possibly corresponds to TRBD1 (5 bases). Germline CDR1 reads SGHDN; CDR2 reads FVKESK. V was cut by 0 bases and J by 4 bases, with 21 bases left in between. CDR3 length equals 18 residues. The CDR3 DNA reads TGTGCCAGCAGCCAAGATCCAGCGAGGACCAGGGTTCGAGAGACCCAGTACTTC. This encodes CASSQDPARTRVRETQYF. Filled out from reference TRBV14 and TRBJ2-5, the complete variable domain reads EAGVTQFPSHSVIEKGQTVTLRCDPISGHDNLYWYRRVMGKEIKFLLHFVKESKQDESGMPNNRFLAERTGGTYSTLKVQPAELEDSGVYFCASSQDPARTRVRETQYFGPGTRLLVL.

The chain combines TRBV7-9 with TRBJ2-1, with D possibly being TRBD1 (6 bases). Germline V gene data show CDR1 as SEHNR and CDR2 as FQNEAQ (reference sequence). V dropped 3 bases and J dropped 2 bases, with 17 bases sitting between them. The CDR3 is 17 amino acids. The CDR3 protein is CASSLGASAGTYNEQFF. The CDR3 coding sequence is TGTGCCAGCAGCTTGGGGGCGTCGGCAGGGACCTACAATGAGCAGTTCTTC. The full variable domain, with the rest looked up from reference TRBV7-9 and TRBJ2-1, is DTGVSQNPRHKITKRGQNVTFRCDPISEHNRLYWYRQTLGQGPEFLTYFQNEAQLEKSRLLSDRFSAERPKGSFSTLEIQRTEQGDSAMYLCASSLGASAGTYNEQFFGPGTRLTVL.

The CDR3 bases are TGCGCCAGCAGCTCTTCGACTAGCGGGGGTATCGACGAGCAGTACTTC. Translated: CASSSSTSGGIDEQYF. The chain combines TRBV5-1 with TRBJ2-7; 12 bases are a match to TRBD2. Losses at the gene ends were 3 bases for V and 5 bases for J; bases not matched to a gene: 9. The CDR3 has 16 residues. The V gene's germline CDR1 is SGHRS and CDR2 YFSETQ.

The chain recombines TRBV7-9 with TRBJ1-1; D unclear. The CDR3 covers 14 residues. V gave up 5 bases and J gave up 5 bases, with 15 bases separating them. CDR1 is SEHNR, CDR2 FQNEAQ, per germline (reference sequence). CDR3 loop: CASSQGRPGTEAFF. Here the CDR3 DNA reads TGTGCCAGCAGCCAAGGGAGGCCGGGGACTGAAGCTTTCTTT.

As to this clone: This specimen includes other DNA sequences encoding the same CDR3. The gene calls are TRBV15 and TRBJ1-5; D remains unclear. The CDR3 spans 13 residues. The ends were cut back, 0 bases at V and 4 bases at J, with 4 bases in the middle. Germline-derived CDR1 and CDR2 are LNHNV and YYDKDF (reference sequence). The CDR3 region is CATSRDLNQPQHF. CDR3 nucleotide sequence: TGTGCCACCAGCAGAGACCTTAATCAGCCCCAGCATTTT.

The chain recombines TRBV5-5 with TRBJ1-1; 8 positions agree with TRBD1. V shed 0 bases and J 4 bases; nucleotides not matched to a gene: 2. Germline loops: CDR1 SGHKS, CDR2 YYEKEE (reference sequence). This CDR3 is built from 14 residues. The DNA of the CDR3 is TGTGCCAGCAGCTTGGACAGGGGGGGCACTGAAGCTTTCTTT. This gives the protein CASSLDRGGTEAFF.

The V gene is TRBV29-1, the J gene TRBJ2-2, with a possible D match to TRBD2 (6 bases). The V and J ends lost 7 bases and 8 bases respectively, with 17 bases between them. The CDR3 is 13 amino acids. Per germline, CDR1 SQVTM and CDR2 ANQGSEA. The chain's CDR3 is CSAPGTGNGELFF. The CDR3 DNA reads as TGCAGCGCTCCAGGGACTGGAAATGGGGAGCTGTTTTTT.

V gene TRBV28 combines with J gene TRBJ1-2; TRBD1 matches at 9 bases. With V trimmed by 8 bases and J by 2 bases, 3 bases remained unmatched. The CDR3 length is 13 residues. Germline CDR1 is MDHEN and CDR2 is SYDVKM. The CDR3 reads CASQTGGNYGYTF. The DNA of the CDR3 is TGTGCCAGCCAGACAGGGGGGAACTATGGCTACACCTTC.

V and J are TRBV18 and TRBJ1-4; 8 bases map to TRBD1. Trimming took 8 bases from V and 8 from J; bases not matched to a gene: 13. The germline CDR1 and CDR2 sequences are KGHSH and LQKENI. The CDR3 sequence is 15 residues long. The CDR3 loop is CASTQGEHAREKLFF. As DNA, the CDR3 is TGTGCCAGCACACAGGGGGAGCACGCGAGAGAAAAACTGTTTTTT.

In this sample, this clone turned up a few times. The chain uses TRBV6-5 and TRBJ2-1, with a weak D call TRBD1 (6 bases). Germline V gene lookup returns CDR1 MNHEY and CDR2 SVGAGI. Between the trimmed V and J ends, which lost 6 bases and 1 base, there was a span of 13 bases. The CDR3 has 15 amino acids. CDR3 sequence (DNA): TGTGCCAGCAGCAGGGGCCGGGGTTCCTACAATGAGCAGTTCTTC. Protein sequence: CASSRGRGSYNEQFF.

In its sample, this clone was seen a few times. This sequence joins TRBV7-2 and TRBJ2-1; no firm D call. The CDR3 totals 12 residues. Germline V gives CDR1 SGHTA, CDR2 FQGNSA. V was pared by 1 base and J by 10 bases, with 8 bases between. CDR3 sequence (DNA): TGTGCCAGCAGCTTAGGGAGTTGGGAGCAGTTCTTC. Its protein is CASSLGSWEQFF.

The V and J genes are TRBV9 and TRBJ2-5, with D tentatively TRBD2 (6 bases). V dropped 1 base and J dropped 5 bases, with 15 bases sitting between them. Germline assignment: CDR1 SGDLS and CDR2 YYNGEE. The CDR3 totals 15 residues. CDR3 sequence (DNA): TGTGCCAGCAGCGTATCCCCCGGGCTAGCGGAGACCCAGTACTTC. Translated, it gives CASSVSPGLAETQYF.

This clone was detected only a few times. This sequence joins TRBV5-1 and TRBJ2-7; the match to TRBD1 covers 7 bases. The CDR3 has 15 amino acids. V lost 5 bases and J lost 0; bases outside the gene matches: 8. The germline V gene has CDR1 SGHRS and CDR2 YFSETQ. The CDR3 DNA reads TGCGCCAGCAGTCCCCAGGGGACAGCCTCCTACGAGCAGTACTTC. This sequence encodes CASSPQGTASYEQYF.

Here the CDR3 DNA reads TGTGCCAGCTCACCAACAGGGGGGTCAGAGACCCAGTACTTC. It yields the protein CASSPTGGSETQYF. V is TRBV18 and J is TRBJ2-5; TRBD1 aligns across 8 bases. The germline V gene has CDR1 KGHSH and CDR2 LQKENI. The ends lost 2 bases at V and 4 bases at J; junction bases unmatched: 3. This CDR3 has 14 amino acids.

A few counts support this clone. CDR3 DNA sequence: TGTGCCAGCAGTGCCTTAGCGGGAGGGCCAGGCCGCCGCGATGAGCAGTTCTTC. Translated, it gives CASSALAGGPGRRDEQFF. The chain joins TRBV2 to TRBJ2-1; 11 nucleotides agree with TRBD2. V shed 4 bases, J shed 8 bases, and the junction held 16 bases outside the gene matches. The germline V gene encodes CDR1 SNHLY and CDR2 FYNNEI. This CDR3 spans 18 amino acids.

J is TRBJ1-1 and V is TRBV7-2, with TRBD1 matching 9 bases. Germline-derived CDR1 and CDR2 are SGHTA and FQGNSA. CDR3 length equals 14 residues. V shed 2 bases and J 4 bases; nucleotides not matched to a gene: 2. Written as DNA, the CDR3 is TGTGCCAGCAGCTTAACAGGGGGCCGCACTGAAGCTTTCTTT. Protein: CASSLTGGRTEAFF.